The rows below give T cell receptor beta chains drawn from one sample of a study of naive and memory T cell subsets. TCRdb reprocessed the UMI-ligation and nested PCR reads with MiXCR, giving one entry per CDR3 protein. The sample consists of roughly 31,000 distinct CDR3 sequences, about 11% of them appearing once. Sequenced input: effector memory CD4+ T cells from blood. The receptors stem from a human donor in good health. Each CDR3 is given with its conserved first and last residue. Each record gives: D gene, J gene, clone size, V gene, CDR3 DNA, CDR3 protein. The D gene is left open where the match is weak. The size field is filled for only some rows; it gives once, few, many or a size class.

TRBD1 TRBJ2-4 . TRBV7-2 TGTGCCAGCAGCTTACGACAGGGTACGGGCAAAAACATTCAGTACTTC CASSLRQGTGKNIQYF
. TRBJ2-3 many TRBV6-6 TGTGCCAGCAGGACTGCAACGGGCACAGATACGCAGTATTTT CASRTATGTDTQYF
. TRBJ2-3 few TRBV7-9 TGTGCCAGCAGCTTAGGTTCCCTTCCAGATACGCAGTATTTT CASSLGSLPDTQYF
TRBD2 TRBJ2-1 . TRBV12-3/TRBV12-4 TGTGCCAGCAGTTTTGTGGGTGTGCGAGCGGGAGGGAATGAGCAGTTCTTC CASSFVGVRAGGNEQFF
. TRBJ2-2 . TRBV5-1 TGCGCCAGCAGCTTGGGACACCTGGATGCGAACACCGGGGAGCTGTTTTTT CASSLGHLDANTGELFF
TRBD1 TRBJ1-1 many TRBV12-5 TGTGCTAGTTCAGGGACAGCCGCGACTGAAGCTTTCTTT CASSGTAATEAFF
. TRBJ2-2 few TRBV5-1 TGCGCCAGCAGCTTGTGGACCACAAACACCGGGGAGCTGTTTTTT CASSLWTTNTGELFF
. TRBJ2-3 . TRBV5-1 TGCGCCAGCAGGCGCGCGGGGCTATACACAGATACGCAGTATTTT CASRRAGLYTDTQYF
TRBD2 TRBJ2-3 many TRBV6-2/TRBV6-3 TGTGCCAGCGGAACTAGCGGGGGGGCCTATGGCACAGATACGCAGTATTTT CASGTSGGAYGTDTQYF
. TRBJ1-5 few TRBV15 TGTGCCACCAGCAGAGGAAATCAGCCCCAGCATTTT CATSRGNQPQHF
. TRBJ1-2 . TRBV29-1 TGCAGCGTTGAAGAGGGGCTTGGCTATGGCTACACCTTC CSVEEGLGYGYTF
. TRBJ2-7 few TRBV11-3 TGTGCCAGCAGCTTAGATACGGACTACGAGCAGTACTTC CASSLDTDYEQYF
TRBD2 TRBJ2-6 many TRBV12-3/TRBV12-4 TGTGCCAGCAGTTTCCCACTAGCGGCTGGGGCCAACGTCCTGACTTTC CASSFPLAAGANVLTF
. TRBJ1-1 few TRBV20-1 TGCAGTGCTGAACGGCGGAACACTGAAGCTTTCTTT CSAERRNTEAFF
. TRBJ2-4 many TRBV15 TGTGCCACCAGCAAAGACAGCAAAAACATTCAGTACTTC CATSKDSKNIQYF
. TRBJ2-3 . TRBV11-2 TGTGCCTCCCGTTCAGTTAGACATACCTATACGCAGTATTTT CASRSVRHTYTQYF
. TRBJ2-3 few TRBV20-1 TGCAGTGCTAGAGTCCTAGGGTCCCCAGATACGCAGTATTTT CSARVLGSPDTQYF
. TRBJ2-1 few TRBV12-3/TRBV12-4 TGTGCCAGCAGTCGGACTGGGACGAGCTCCTACAATGAGCAGTTCTTC CASSRTGTSSYNEQFF
. TRBJ1-3 . TRBV6-2/TRBV6-3 TGTGCCAGCAGTTACCATCCGCACTCTGGAAACACCATATATTTT CASSYHPHSGNTIYF
. TRBJ2-1 many TRBV29-1 TGCAGCGTAGAGAGGCAAGGGGTCAATGAGCAGTTCTTC CSVERQGVNEQFF
. TRBJ2-1 many TRBV18 TGTGCCAGCTGCGACCTTTACAATGAGCAGTTCTTC CASCDLYNEQFF
TRBD1 TRBJ2-5 . TRBV5-4 TGTGCCAGCAGCGGGGGGACAGGGGGCAGAGAGACCCAGTACTTC CASSGGTGGRETQYF
. TRBJ2-1 . TRBV7-2 TGTGCCAGCCGGGGCTACAATGAGCAGTTCTTC CASRGYNEQFF
TRBD2 TRBJ2-5 many TRBV30 TGTGCCTGGAGGAATCGACTAGCGGGCCTCCAAGAGACCCAGTACTTC CAWRNRLAGLQETQYF
TRBD1 TRBJ1-3 . TRBV18 TGTGCCAGCTCACTGGGACAGTCTGGAAACACCATATATTTT CASSLGQSGNTIYF
. TRBJ1-1 few TRBV6-6 TGTGCCAGCAGTTCAGTAGGGATGAACACTGAAGCTTTCTTT CASSSVGMNTEAFF
TRBD1 TRBJ2-7 many TRBV20-1 TGCAGTGCTAGAGTGTTCACAGGGGCGAGCTCCTACGAGCAGTACTTC CSARVFTGASSYEQYF
. TRBJ1-1 few TRBV6-1 TGTGCCAGCAGTCCCTCGGGGTTCGCTGAAGCTTTCTTT CASSPSGFAEAFF
. TRBJ1-2 . TRBV3-1 TGTGCCAGCAGCCAAGGTTTGGCAGGGGCAAGCTATGGCTACACCTTC CASSQGLAGASYGYTF
. TRBJ1-6 many TRBV18 TGTGCCAGCTCAACTGAAAATTCACCCCTCCACTTT CASSTENSPLHF
. TRBJ2-7 . TRBV5-5 TGTGCCAGCAGCTTCCGGGACGGAGTCTACGAGCAGTACTTC CASSFRDGVYEQYF
. TRBJ1-1 medium-sized TRBV12-3/TRBV12-4 TGTGCCAGCAGTTTATGGGGATTACTAGCTGAAGCTTTCTTT CASSLWGLLAEAFF
. TRBJ2-5 few TRBV12-3/TRBV12-4 TGTGCCAGCAGTTTGTTCCTCGACCCCAGAGAGACCCAGTACTTC CASSLFLDPRETQYF
. TRBJ1-6 . TRBV6-6 TGTGCCAGCAGTTCCCGACCAAATTCACCCCTCCACTTT CASSSRPNSPLHF
TRBD2 TRBJ2-5 large TRBV24-1 TGTGCCACCAGTGACACGGGTAGCGGGGCTCAAGAGACCCAGTACTTC CATSDTGSGAQETQYF
. TRBJ1-6 . TRBV27 TGTGCCAGCAGTTTAAGGCGGGGCACGATGGCGGTTTCACCCCTCCACTTT CASSLRRGTMAVSPLHF
TRBD2 TRBJ2-7 many TRBV7-2 TGTGCCAGCAGTCGCGCTAGCGGGAGGACGCTAACTTGGGAGCAGTACTTC CASSRASGRTLTWEQYF
. TRBJ1-1 many TRBV5-6 TGTGCCAGCACCCGACGCCAGACGATGAACACTGAAGCTTTCTTT CASTRRQTMNTEAFF
. TRBJ2-2 . TRBV25-1 TGTGCCAGCAGTGTGGGAGACTTTGTGGCCGGGGAGCTGTTTTTT CASSVGDFVAGELFF
TRBD2 TRBJ2-1 many TRBV7-2 TGTGCCAGCAGCTTCACGATCATACGGGGGGGAGGGAATGAGCAGTTCTTC CASSFTIIRGGGNEQFF
. TRBJ2-2 many TRBV19 TGTGCCAGTAGCGAACAGGTTCTGAGCGGGGAGCTGTTTTTT CASSEQVLSGELFF